A single sample gave rise to the 23 T cell receptor beta chains below, sequenced in a study of T cell repertoires in cytomegalovirus infection. TCRdb passed the reads through MiXCR, listing each CDR3 protein once. Found here are 71,000 or so distinct CDR3 sequences, around 20% of them singletons; the top ten hold roughly 63%. The antigens of these receptors remain unknown. Sequencing was performed on CD8+ T cells from cultured PBMCs, taken from culture after CMV antigen stimulation. All receptors come from a human donor in good health (CMV status not recorded). Some clones in this sample may be carry-over from other donors' samples.

This clonotype has more than one count but fewer than ten. This chain uses TRBV28 with TRBJ2-7; tentative D call: TRBD2 (5 bases). Trimming stripped 7 bases from V and 3 bases from J, with 10 bases between. The CDR3 is 12 amino acids. The germline CDR1 and CDR2 sequences are MDHEN and SYDVKM. The DNA of the CDR3 is TGTGCCAGCACCCAGGACTTCTACGAGCAGTACTTC. The encoded protein is CASTQDFYEQYF.

The V gene is TRBV7-9, the J gene TRBJ1-5; D is undetermined. Trimming removed 7 bases from V and 6 bases from J, with 16 bases in between. Germline lookup yields CDR1 SEHNR and CDR2 FQNEAQ (reference sequence). The CDR3 has 14 amino acids. CDR3 amino acids: CASTQGGFGQPQHF. The DNA of the CDR3 is TGTGCCAGCACTCAAGGAGGGTTTGGTCAGCCCCAGCATTTT.

This clonotype has more than one count but fewer than ten. The gene calls are TRBV6-1 and TRBJ1-2; D is ambiguous. With 9 bases removed from V and 4 bases from J, the gap between germline ends came to 21 bases. Germline V gives CDR1 MNHNS, CDR2 SASEGT. The CDR3 spans 15 residues. The CDR3 region has the DNA TGTGCCAGTGATGTCGTTCCCAGCCAGGTCTATGGCTACACCTTC. This encodes CASDVVPSQVYGYTF.

The rearrangement links TRBV7-3 to TRBJ1-5; D unresolved. This CDR3 has 16 residues. The germline V and J ends were trimmed by 5 bases and 0 bases, with 14 bases remaining between them. The germline gives CDR1 SGHTA, CDR2 FQGTGA. The DNA for the CDR3 is TGTGCCAGCAGCCAACTTCCGGAATATAGCAATCAGCCCCAGCATTTT. This translates into CASSQLPEYSNQPQHF.

V and J are TRBV4-3 and TRBJ1-2; tentatively, D is TRBD1 (5 bases). V was trimmed by 1 base and J by 4 bases, leaving 13 bases between them. There are 15 residues in the CDR3. The germline V gene has CDR1 LGHNA and CDR2 YSLEER. The CDR3 bases are TGCGCCAGCAGCCAAGGGGGGGGTGGAGGCTATGGCTACACCTTC. Translation: CASSQGGGGGYGYTF.

This clonotype was counted between two and nine times. The chain employs TRBV5-6 and TRBJ1-1; D unresolved. This CDR3 contains 18 residues. Trimming stripped 4 bases from V and 0 bases from J, with 22 bases between. Germline V CDR1 and CDR2: SGHDT, YYEEEE. CDR3 sequence: CASSLSGQPIDMNTEAFF. CDR3 in DNA: TGTGCCAGCAGCCTCTCCGGCCAACCGATCGATATGAACACTGAAGCTTTCTTT.

In this sample, this clonotype turned up a few times. The J gene is TRBJ1-1, the V gene TRBV7-9, with 9 nucleotides matching TRBD1. V lost 7 bases to trimming and J lost 1 base; unmatched junction nucleotides: 4. This CDR3 is 14 amino acids long. Germline-derived CDR1 and CDR2 are SEHNR and FQNEAQ (reference sequence). The chain's CDR3 is CASIPQGANTEAFF. CDR3 DNA sequence: TGTGCCAGCATTCCACAGGGGGCGAACACTGAAGCTTTCTTT.

V and J are TRBV6-2 or TRBV6-3 and TRBJ2-3; the match to TRBD2 covers 8 bases. The CDR3 has 13 residues. V lost 5 bases and J lost 6; bases outside the gene matches: 4. Germline loops: CDR1 MNHEY, CDR2 SVGEGT. CDR3 bases: TGTGCCAGCAGTGGGACTAGTGAGGATACGCAGTATTTT. This encodes CASSGTSEDTQYF.

This clonotype was recorded a few times. The gene calls are TRBV27 and TRBJ1-5; TRBD1 is a possible D gene (6 bases). This CDR3 is built from 17 residues. Trimming stripped 6 bases from V and 0 bases from J, with 18 bases between. Germline-derived CDR1 and CDR2 are MNHEY and SMNVEV (reference sequence). The DNA for the CDR3 is TGTGCCAGCAGCCCATCGGGCAGGGGAAATAGCAATCAGCCCCAGCATTTT. As protein: CASSPSGRGNSNQPQHF.

The chain has TRBV11-2 and TRBJ1-5; D uncertain. V was pared by 5 bases and J by 5 bases, with 13 bases between. This CDR3 spans 14 amino acids. CDR1 is SGHAT, CDR2 FQNNGV, per germline. CDR3: CASSISGFHQPQHF. As DNA, the CDR3 is TGTGCCAGCAGCATTTCGGGGTTCCATCAGCCCCAGCATTTT.

This clonotype was detected a few times. This chain links TRBV7-2 with TRBJ2-7; no firm D call. V was cut by 4 bases and J by 2 bases, with 12 bases left in between. CDR3 length: 14 amino acids. Germline V gene lookup returns CDR1 SGHTA and CDR2 FQGNSA. As DNA, the CDR3 is TGTGCCAGCAGCTCTCTGGGCCCGACCTACGAGCAGTACTTC. This translates into CASSSLGPTYEQYF.

This clonotype turned up a few times. The rearrangement uses TRBV6-2 or TRBV6-3 and TRBJ2-1; 7 nucleotides agree with TRBD1. After removal of 2 bases from V and 3 bases from J, the junction contained 7 bases not matched to a gene. CDR1 and CDR2 from the germline V gene are MNHEY and SVGEGT. CDR3 length: 16 residues. CDR3 region: CASSYPGQALYNEQFF. The CDR3 nucleotides read TGTGCCAGCAGTTACCCCGGACAGGCCCTCTACAATGAGCAGTTCTTC.

J is TRBJ1-1 and V is TRBV7-8; possibly TRBD1 for D (6 bases). Germline V gene lookup returns CDR1 SGHVS and CDR2 FQNEAQ. Trimming stripped 2 bases from V and 4 bases from J, with 14 bases between. The CDR3 spans 15 residues. In DNA form, the CDR3 reads TGTGCCAGCAGCTTAAGGGGGGACGCGGGCACTGAAGCTTTCTTT. This sequence encodes CASSLRGDAGTEAFF.

This clonotype showed up just a few times. The junction does not match germline at one end; this may be a read error. The chain links TRBV12-3 or TRBV12-4 to TRBJ2-1; TRBD2 aligns across 9 bases. This CDR3 has 14 amino acids. CDR3 nucleotide sequence: TGTGCCAGCAGTCTAGCGGGGAGGGTTGATGAGCAGTTCTTC. Translation gives CASSLAGRVDEQFF.

The V and J genes are TRBV7-2 and TRBJ2-3; possible D gene TRBD1, 7 bases. Germline V gives CDR1 SGHTA, CDR2 FQGNSA. The CDR3 covers 17 residues. Trimming left V 2 bases short and J 4 bases short, with 19 bases between. The CDR3 nucleotides are TGTGCCAGCAGCTTATTTGGCAGGGGGGAATATGCAGATACGCAGTATTTT. It encodes CASSLFGRGEYADTQYF.

This sequence joins TRBV6-1 and TRBJ1-1; D not certain. Trimming left V 7 bases short and J 8 bases short, with 14 bases between. Looked up from germline, CDR1 is MNHNS and CDR2 is SASEGT. The CDR3 covers 12 residues. The chain's CDR3 is CASTSWVGEAFF. CDR3 DNA sequence: TGTGCCAGCACCTCTTGGGTGGGAGAAGCTTTCTTT.

The chain combines TRBV12-3 or TRBV12-4 with TRBJ2-5; no clear D. CDR3 length: 12 amino acids. Trimming left V 4 bases short and J 5 bases short, with 8 bases between. As DNA, the CDR3 is TGTGCCAGCAGTTCCACGGTGGAGACCCAGTACTTC. The encoded protein is CASSSTVETQYF.

This chain joins TRBV4-3 and TRBJ2-1, with D perhaps TRBD2 (7 bases). Trimming pared 5 bases from V and 2 bases from J, leaving 13 bases between. The CDR3 is 15 residues long. Germline V gene data show CDR1 as LGHNA and CDR2 as YSLEER. This CDR3 is CASSAVGGAYNEQFF. DNA of the CDR3: TGCGCCAGCAGCGCCGTAGGGGGGGCCTACAATGAGCAGTTCTTC.

The rearrangement links TRBV6-1 to TRBJ1-1; possibly TRBD1 for D (5 bases). Trimming left V 2 bases short and J 1 base short, with 11 bases between. In germline, CDR1 is MNHNS, CDR2 SASEGT. CDR3 size: 15 residues. DNA for the CDR3: TGTGCCAGCAGTGAAAGTAGGGGTGGGAACACTGAAGCTTTCTTT. The encoded protein is CASSESRGGNTEAFF.

The chain links TRBV7-2 to TRBJ1-3; D is uncertain. Germline CDR1 reads SGHTA; CDR2 reads FQGNSA. This CDR3 comprises 12 residues. The V end was cut by 3 bases, the J end by 16 bases, with 16 bases between. The CDR3 DNA is TGTGCCAGCAGCTTCCGAGCTGGGGTAGGGTATTTT. Translating it yields CASSFRAGVGYF.

This clonotype occurred a few times. The genes are TRBV28 and TRBJ2-1, with TRBD2 matching over 9 bases. This CDR3 region has 15 residues. CDR1 is MDHEN and CDR2 is SYDVKM in the germline V gene. J was trimmed by 4 bases and V by 10 bases; bases with no gene match: 11. Here the CDR3 reads CATAPGLAGYNEQFF. The CDR3 nucleotides are TGTGCCACCGCCCCGGGGCTAGCGGGATACAATGAGCAGTTCTTC.

J is TRBJ2-3 and V is TRBV7-2; D is tentatively TRBD1 or TRBD2 (6 bases each). V lost 3 bases, J lost 0 bases, and 10 bases lay in between. The CDR3 is 15 amino acids. Germline V gene sequence: CDR1 SGHTA, CDR2 FQGNSA. CDR3 loop: CASSLGGLSTDTQYF. CDR3 DNA: TGTGCCAGCAGCTTGGGGGGCCTGAGCACAGATACGCAGTATTTT.

The V and J genes are TRBV27 and TRBJ2-1; possibly TRBD1 or TRBD2 for D (6 bases each). Per germline, CDR1 MNHEY and CDR2 SMNVEV (reference sequence). The CDR3 runs to 15 residues. The V end was cut by 2 bases, the J end by 9 bases, with 17 bases between. The CDR3 loop reads CASSLRQDGSSEQFF. The DNA for the CDR3 is TGTGCCAGCAGTTTACGACAGGACGGGAGTAGTGAGCAGTTCTTC.